This section outlines one T cell receptor (beta chain) sequence together with its context. This clonotype has a handful of counts. This clone's antigen is unknown. Base qualities were left out, and no much larger clone turns up one base away. Receptor amplification or capture employed RACE. The data were produced on a NextSeq 500. During library preparation, unique molecular identifiers were attached to individual cDNA molecules so that TCRs could be counted quantitatively and reproducibly. Both TCR alpha and TCR beta chains were sequenced from each blood RNA sample. The study's processing was this. Samples had a median of about 96,000 TCRs, with a range from about 20,000 to 690,600. The Decombinator software suite was used to annotate the V, J and CDR3 of the TCR reads. Every sample was subsampled to the same number of TCRs (28,000) for the PS versus PT1 abundance plots. TCRs were defined as expanded if absent before sensitization and observed at least eight times at the 2-week time point. The public reads were run again by TCRdb, first through fastp at Q25 and then through MiXCR, and only productive beta chains were kept. Every entry covers one CDR3 protein and lists the most common genes and DNA from its rows. It is TCRdb's table, rather than the study itself, that gives the V and J calls and clone size. A total of a few hundred thousand distinct CDR3 sequences appear in this sample, about 6.3% of them only once. The top ten clones comprise about 6% of the sample.

What this sample's time point label stands for: patch test 2, 6 weeks after DPC sensitization. The treatment or condition label corresponds to: therapeutic diphenylcyclopropenone sensitization with weekly scalp DPC. Blood at each patch-test visit was drawn before the patch test was applied. Patients were eligible if aged 18 to 70, diagnosed with alopecia and judged suitable for DPC therapy, and pregnant patients were excluded. Total RNA was isolated from unfractionated whole blood collected in Tempus Blood RNA tubes. From a lookup of the germline V gene, CDR1 and CDR2 are MNHEY and SVGEGT. Spanning cysteine to phenylalanine, the CDR3 consists of 12 amino acids. The CDR3 DNA has 36 bases and is translated from base 1. A distance of 3 bases separates the germline ends of V and J, which lose 0 bases and 3 bases respectively. The data were taken from a study of human T cells and chemical hapten exposure (dated by TCRdb to the early 2020s). Background on the whole study: For sensitization, 2% DPC in acetone was applied to a 2 cm by 2 cm area of upper inner arm skin. Throughout the approximately 24-week study period, patients were also given weekly therapeutic DPC doses on the scalp. Patch testing on the upper back used Finn chambers containing 0.01% DPC, with scoring done after 6 days according to International Contact Dermatitis Research Group standards. The patient cohort, mostly female, included alopecia areata with under or over 50% scalp involvement, alopecia totalis and alopecia universalis. Libraries were pooled for sequencing, and per-sample TCR yields varied mainly because of small differences in library volumes within the pool. Peripheral blood TCR repertoire changes were tracked in vivo in alopecia patients during primary and secondary sensitization to the hapten diphenylcyclopropenone (DPC). Blood was sampled from patients pre-sensitization (week 0) and at 2, 6 and about 24 weeks after DPC sensitization. Twenty-nine alopecia patients gave blood for TCR sequencing at one to four time points (pre-sensitization, 2, 6 and 24 weeks).

The investigation overall reported the following: After repeated subsampling, the strength of the expansion versus patch-test correlation and the threshold at which it became significant changed. DPC sensitization did not change how many TCRs were above 1 in 1000 frequency, and no evidence was found of alterations in global repertoire structure. A positive correlation was found between the number of PT1 expanded TCRs and patch test score, with significance reached at thresholds 8, 16 and 32 but not 4. Expanded TCRs formed significantly more large CDR3 similarity clusters than pre-sensitization or healthy control sets, consistent with antigen-driven responses. Alopecia, a presumed autoimmune disease, was present in all patients, so the immune response of the patients might differ from that of healthy individuals.

The receptor's source is a woman aged 18-29 years with alopecia areata. Some clones in this sample may be carry-over from other donors' samples. This specimen consisted of whole blood, obtained in connection with sensitization to the hapten diphenylcyclopropenone (DPC). The rearrangement combines TRBV6-2 or TRBV6-3 with TRBJ2-7; no D segment can be confidently identified. The CDR3 protein is CASSYSIYEQYF. The bases are TGTGCCAGCAGTTACTCTATCTACGAGCAGTACTTC.